The T cell receptor beta chain described here comes from a study of T cell clusters in autoimmune cytopenias. Study results and limitations: Primary autoimmune cytopenia patients appeared to lack physiological T cell clusters present in healthy donors.

One tube held mixed TRB-A and TRB-B primer pools for touch-down PCR. TCRdb reanalyzed the multiplex PCR reads, giving one entry per CDR3 protein sequence and no DNA. This table holds 6,500 to 8,000 distinct CDR3 sequences. A remark on this clonotype: Its antigen is not known.

The germline V gene encodes CDR1 SQVTM and CDR2 ANQGSEA. This CDR3 is 12 amino acids long. TRB was amplified from roughly 250 ng of peripheral blood genomic DNA per sample. These sequences were also reported in another study, on T cell repertoires in aging, cancer and after chemotherapy. From that second work: Healthy donor repertoires were recorded over several months to years and showed clear clonal overlap.

The chain links TRBV29-1 to TRBJ1-1. Sequenced material: peripheral blood. This TCR came from a human donor in good health. The CDR3 loop reads CSVGSYTTEAFF.